This TCR beta chain was found in a study of blood T cell repertoires in COVID-19. Turning to the study itself: The United States, Italy and Spain supplied acute and convalescent COVID-19 samples.

Two negative PCRs, clearance, or symptom resolution were required of recovered Cohort 3 donors. Profiled with immunoSEQ multiplex PCR; TCRdb holds only in-frame clones, not every one. The table lists about 140,000 clones, 60% to 80% of them singletons. This clone has at least ten counts. The sequence came from a woman aged 50 to 60 who had recovered from COVID-19. Specimen: PBMCs or T cells enriched from blood (not recorded which).

CDR3 DNA sequence: TGTGCCAGCAGGACAGGGGCCGGGGAGCTGTTTTTT. Translation: CASRTGAGELFF. The V call is TRBV12-3 or TRBV12-4, the J call TRBJ2-2; TRBD1 matches at 8 bases. The CDR3 consists of 12 residues. The ends lost 6 bases at V and 6 bases at J; junction bases unmatched: 0.